This passage covers 12 T cell receptor beta chains from one sample sequenced in a study of cytomegalovirus exposure and HLA in healthy donors. Vbeta (60) and Jbeta (13) primers were used in the PCR. The protocol was immunoSEQ multiplex PCR, while the TCRdb copy is restricted to in-frame clones and leaves out a portion. Its listing shows approximately 120,000 clones. The sample consisted of PBMCs. The receptors shown here come from a man younger than 45 in good health and CMV-seronegative.

This rearrangement joins TRBV9 to TRBJ1-1, with D possibly being TRBD1 (5 bases). V dropped 2 bases and J dropped 10 bases, with 15 bases sitting between them. Germline-derived CDR1 and CDR2 are SGDLS and YYNGEE. The CDR3 runs 13 residues. The CDR3 bases are TGTGCCAGCAGCGTTTGGCAGGGTGGGGTAGCTTTCTTT. This sequence encodes CASSVWQGGVAFF.

The V and J genes are TRBV4-2 and TRBJ2-3; D remains ambiguous. Trimming took off 0 bases at V and 0 bases at J, with 10 bases between the two ends. Germline V gene sequence: CDR1 LGHNA, CDR2 YNFKEQ. The CDR3 is made up of 16 amino acids. CDR3 in DNA: TGTGCCAGCAGCCAAGAAATGGCGGTTAGCACAGATACGCAGTATTTT. It encodes CASSQEMAVSTDTQYF.

The DNA of the CDR3 is TGTGCCAGCAGCTTGGTTGGGACAGATCTTATGGGCTACACCTTC. Residues: CASSLVGTDLMGYTF. The chain employs TRBV5-4 and TRBJ1-2, with 7 bases fitting TRBD1. The germline CDR1 and CDR2 sequences are SGHNT and YYREEE (reference sequence). The CDR3 length is 15 residues. The V and J ends lost 0 bases and 8 bases, in that order; junction bases with no gene match: 10.

The chain employs TRBV7-8 and TRBJ1-3; D ambiguous. Trimming took 3 bases from V and 0 from J, leaving 12 bases between them. Germline V CDR1 and CDR2: SGHVS, FQNEAQ. This CDR3 has 16 residues. Here the CDR3 DNA reads TGTGCCAGCAGCTTCGGCGGTCTCAGCTCTGGAAACACCATATATTTT. It codes for CASSFGGLSSGNTIYF.

The rearrangement joins TRBV2 to TRBJ2-5; the D gene is possibly TRBD2 (6 bases). The length of the CDR3 is 13 residues. V was trimmed by 7 bases and J by 5 bases, leaving 14 bases between them. Looked up from germline, CDR1 is SNHLY and CDR2 is FYNNEI. The CDR3 region is CASTGGTVETQYF. CDR3 DNA sequence: TGTGCCAGCACGGGTGGGACTGTCGAGACCCAGTACTTC.

A remark on this clone: Additional DNA sequences in this sample encode the identical CDR3. The gene calls are TRBV6-1 and TRBJ2-7, with no clear D. This CDR3 region has 12 residues. Germline loops: CDR1 MNHNS, CDR2 SASEGT. Trimming took off 2 bases at V and 3 bases at J, with 5 bases between the two ends. In nucleotides, the CDR3 is TGTGCCAGCAGTGAACGAGGCTACGAGCAGTACTTC. It translates to CASSERGYEQYF.

The DNA of the CDR3 is TGTGCCACCATGGCGGGTGTGAACACTGAAGCTTTCTTT. Translated, it gives CATMAGVNTEAFF. V gene TRBV2 combines with J gene TRBJ1-1; D is undetermined. V lost 10 bases, J lost 0 bases, and 12 bases lay in between. Germline loops: CDR1 SNHLY, CDR2 FYNNEI. The CDR3 contains 13 residues.

The V call is TRBV25-1, the J call TRBJ1-4; D is undetermined. Trimming took off 1 base at V and 6 bases at J, with 15 bases between the two ends. This CDR3 spans 16 amino acids. The germline gives CDR1 MGHDK, CDR2 SYGVNS. DNA of the CDR3: TGTGCCAGCAGTGAATTGTACCAGGAGGTATATGAAAAACTGTTTTTT. This sequence encodes CASSELYQEVYEKLFF.

This CDR3 is CASSSSTSGDSYEQYF. The CDR3 bases are TGTGCCAGCAGCTCTAGTACTAGCGGAGACTCCTACGAGCAGTACTTC. The chain employs TRBV7-9 and TRBJ2-7, with 8 nucleotides matching TRBD2. The length of the CDR3 is 16 residues. J lost 0 bases, V lost 4 bases, and 8 bases had no gene match. The germline V gene has CDR1 SEHNR and CDR2 FQNEAQ (reference sequence).

The rearrangement links TRBV7-9 to TRBJ2-7, with D possibly TRBD1 on 6 matching bases. CDR1 is SEHNR and CDR2 is FQNEAQ in the germline V gene (reference sequence). The V and J ends lost 2 bases and 3 bases respectively, with 26 bases between them. The CDR3 loop spans 19 amino acids. This CDR3 is CASSLPSSKTGPTIYEQYF. CDR3 DNA: TGTGCCAGCAGCTTACCCAGCTCGAAGACAGGACCGACGATCTACGAGCAGTACTTC.

The CDR3 DNA follows: TGTGCTAGTGGTTCTGGGACAGGGGGGTCAGACACTGAAGCTTTCTTT. Its protein is CASGSGTGGSDTEAFF. This chain joins TRBV12-5 and TRBJ1-1; 11 positions match TRBD1. The V segment lost 4 bases and the J segment 3 bases; nucleotides outside the gene matches: 7. The germline V gene encodes CDR1 LGHNT and CDR2 FRNRAP. The CDR3 runs 16 residues.

V is TRBV27 and J is TRBJ1-1; D unclear. Between the trimmed V and J ends, which lost 8 bases and 5 bases, there was a span of 18 bases. The length of the CDR3 is 14 residues. Germline CDR1 and CDR2: MNHEY and SMNVEV (reference sequence). The CDR3 sequence: CASSPRLIRTEAFF. The CDR3 coding sequence is TGTGCCAGCTCCCCTCGACTTATAAGGACTGAAGCTTTCTTT.